This T cell receptor beta chain was retrieved from a study of OX40 agonist ivuxolimab in advanced cancers. V was pared by 4 bases and J by 6 bases, with 10 bases of the junction left unmatched. This CDR3 comprises 15 residues. Germline CDR1 SGHNT, CDR2 YYREEE (reference sequence). Measured with immunoSEQ multiplex PCR; TCRdb has only the in-frame clones, and not every one. This table has around 64,000 clones, 87% appearing once. This clone was observed a single time. This clonotype was sampled from an adult with an advanced solid tumor such as melanoma, head and neck, liver or kidney cancer. The source material was CD4+ or CD8+ T cells sorted from blood, sampled in a trial of the OX40 agonist ivuxolimab. V and J are TRBV5-4 and TRBJ2-7; 10 nucleotides line up with TRBD1. This CDR3 is CASSLPGQGVVEQYF. CDR3 DNA sequence: TGTGCCAGCAGCCTCCCCGGACAGGGGGTCGTCGAGCAGTACTTC. Full variable domain (remainder filled in from reference TRBV5-4 and TRBJ2-7): ETGVTQSPTHLIKTRGQQVTLRCSSQSGHNTVSWYQQALGQGPQFIFQYYREEENGRGNFPPRFSGLQFPNYSSELNVNALELDDSALYLCASSLPGQGVVEQYFGPGTRLTVT.